These T cell receptor beta chains were read from a single sample in a study of naive and memory T cell subsets. TCRdb itself ran the UMI-ligation and nested PCR reads through MiXCR, one entry per CDR3 protein. The table records about 140,000 distinct CDR3 sequences, about 20% of them present only once. Sequencing used naive CD8+ T cells from blood. The receptors were sampled from a human donor in good health. Both conserved end residues are part of each CDR3. The D gene is left open where the match is weak. The size entry is marked missing in some rows and otherwise reads once, few, many or a size class.

J gene,D gene,V gene,clone size,CDR3 protein
TRBJ2-7,.,TRBV4-1,many,CASSQEPGVSSYEQYF
TRBJ2-3,.,TRBV7-8,.,CASTPAGAASTDTQYF
TRBJ1-1,.,TRBV19,.,CASSAQRGYTEAFF
TRBJ2-7,.,TRBV6-2/TRBV6-3,.,CASSPVVPGTHEQYF
TRBJ2-7,.,TRBV28,few,CASSFPGPTFPDYEQYF
TRBJ1-2,TRBD1,TRBV28,.,CASSLRRLTGFFGYTF
TRBJ2-1,.,TRBV19,.,CASSIGYMDNEQFF
TRBJ2-5,TRBD1,TRBV6-6,.,CASSWDRGLETQYF
TRBJ2-3,.,TRBV24-1,few,CATSDPGVADTQYF
TRBJ1-6,TRBD1,TRBV5-5,.,CASKGTGGSADNSPLHF
TRBJ2-5,.,TRBV9,few,CASSVEGVRQETQYF
TRBJ2-5,TRBD2,TRBV11-2,few,CASSSPSGRIQETQYF
TRBJ2-7,.,TRBV5-1,.,CASSLEGGGRDEQYF
TRBJ2-7,TRBD1,TRBV5-5,few,CASSADRTGNYEQYF
TRBJ1-1,TRBD1,TRBV7-9,.,CASSQRFLTGTGGRGRYMNTEAFF
TRBJ1-5,TRBD1,TRBV5-4,few,CASSMDRGQPQHF
TRBJ2-7,TRBD1,TRBV4-1,many,CASSQGQGFTYEQYF
TRBJ2-1,.,TRBV27,.,CASSFFAARPSEQFF
TRBJ2-7,.,TRBV12-3/TRBV12-4,few,CASSFDLGAFNEQYF
TRBJ2-2,.,TRBV6-2/TRBV6-3,few,CASSYTWELFF
TRBJ2-1,TRBD2,TRBV12-3/TRBV12-4,few,CASSRPGEGLYNEQFF
TRBJ2-5,TRBD2,TRBV19,.,CASSIVAGGETQYF
TRBJ2-7,TRBD2,TRBV19,few,CASSISTSGSNEQYF
TRBJ2-5,TRBD2,TRBV28,few,CASLGRDLQETQYF
TRBJ2-3,.,TRBV3-1,few,CASSLTTGGSTDTQYF
TRBJ2-1,.,TRBV29-1,few,CSVPTPRVPANNEQFF
TRBJ2-7,TRBD2,TRBV20-1,.,CSARDREREGLYEQYF
TRBJ2-7,.,TRBV29-1,many,CSVGRGRSYEQYF
TRBJ1-1,TRBD1,TRBV4-3,.,CASSQDYRGNTEAFF
TRBJ2-1,TRBD2,TRBV7-2,.,CASSLGLAGSPGSYNEQFF
TRBJ2-3,.,TRBV9,few,CASTSGALDTQYF
TRBJ1-1,.,TRBV6-6,.,CASTDSQEFGSEAFF
TRBJ1-2,TRBD1,TRBV12-3/TRBV12-4,many,CASSAAWTGPNGYTF
TRBJ2-5,TRBD2,TRBV29-1,.,CSVGLAEETQYF
TRBJ1-5,.,TRBV12-3/TRBV12-4,.,CASSPGTLSNQPQHF
TRBJ2-5,TRBD2,TRBV6-6,.,CASSYKREGRVGETQYF
TRBJ1-3,.,TRBV27,.,CASSLGAGNTIYF
TRBJ1-1,.,TRBV7-6,.,CASSLTHGNTEAFF
TRBJ2-7,TRBD1,TRBV10-3,.,CAINQGQGLEQYF
TRBJ1-6,.,TRBV5-6,few,CASSLWGSYNSPLHF
TRBJ2-2,.,TRBV6-5,few,CASSYNPTGELFF
TRBJ2-1,TRBD2,TRBV24-1,.,CATGDRTSVYNEQFF
TRBJ2-7,.,TRBV7-9,.,CASSLGPPPGYEQYF
TRBJ2-1,TRBD2,TRBV13,few,CASSPWEGNNEQFF
TRBJ2-1,.,TRBV6-5,few,CASSRTIDEQFF
TRBJ2-1,TRBD1,TRBV19,few,CASSITGGGYIEQFF
TRBJ2-1,.,TRBV5-5,many,CASSLWEEVNNEQFF
TRBJ2-1,TRBD2,TRBV12-3/TRBV12-4,few,CASSLLAGYNEQFF
TRBJ2-2,TRBD2,TRBV7-9,once,CASSSSRGSGKNTGELFF
TRBJ2-7,TRBD1,TRBV7-9,.,CASSLGDRFYEQYF
TRBJ2-5,TRBD2,TRBV11-2,.,CASSSTGTREETQYF